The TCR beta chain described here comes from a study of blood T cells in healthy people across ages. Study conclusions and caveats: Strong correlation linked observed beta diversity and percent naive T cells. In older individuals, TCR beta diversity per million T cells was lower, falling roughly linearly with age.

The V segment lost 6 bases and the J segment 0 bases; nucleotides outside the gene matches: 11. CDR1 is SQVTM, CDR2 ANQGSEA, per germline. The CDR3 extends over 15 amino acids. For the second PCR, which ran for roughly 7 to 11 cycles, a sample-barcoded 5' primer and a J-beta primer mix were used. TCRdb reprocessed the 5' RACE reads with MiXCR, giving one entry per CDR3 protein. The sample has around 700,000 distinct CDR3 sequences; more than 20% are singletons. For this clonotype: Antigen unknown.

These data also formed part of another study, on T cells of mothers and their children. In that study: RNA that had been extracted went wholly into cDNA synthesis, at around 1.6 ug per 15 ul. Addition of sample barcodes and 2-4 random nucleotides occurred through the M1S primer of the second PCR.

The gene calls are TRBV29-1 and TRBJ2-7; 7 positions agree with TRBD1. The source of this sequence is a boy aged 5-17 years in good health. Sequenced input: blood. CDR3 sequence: CSVQGERGSSYEQYF. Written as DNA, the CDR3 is TGCAGCGTCCAGGGGGAACGGGGAAGCTCCTACGAGCAGTACTTC.